Listed here are 15 T cell receptor beta chains from one sample, sequenced in a study of T cell responses to AZD1222 COVID-19 vaccine. Repertoires were generated with immunoSEQ multiplex PCR, while TCRdb's copy carries only in-frame clones and drops some. The sample has approximately 45,000 clones, about nine tenths seen once. The sequences come from peripheral blood, collected 28 days after the second AZD1222 dose. These receptors all stem from an adult who received the AZD1222 COVID-19 vaccine.

The count of this clone is one. The chain employs TRBV11-3 and TRBJ2-7, with 8 bases matching TRBD2. The trim removed 0 bases at V and 5 bases at J, leaving 0 bases unmatched. The CDR3 length is 13 residues. Germline CDR1 and CDR2: SGHNT and YENEEA. CDR3 protein: CASSLEAGDEQYF. The CDR3 bases are TGTGCCAGCAGCTTAGAAGCGGGAGACGAGCAGTACTTC.

The chain employs TRBV3-1 (or the pseudogene TRBV3-2) and TRBJ2-4; D not resolved. This CDR3 spans 14 amino acids. From germline, CDR1 is LGHDT and CDR2 YNNKEL (reference sequence). V dropped 3 bases and J dropped 4 bases, with 10 bases sitting between them. CDR3 region: CASSHNTEKNIQYF. CDR3 in DNA: TGTGCCAGCAGCCACAACACAGAGAAAAACATTCAGTACTTC.

This CDR3 reads CASSLTGLGTDTQYF. The CDR3 DNA follows: TGCGCCAGCAGCCTCACCGGACTGGGCACAGATACGCAGTATTTT. The genes are TRBV5-1 and TRBJ2-3; tentatively, D is TRBD2 (5 bases). In germline, CDR1 is SGHRS, CDR2 YFSETQ. The V and J ends lost 4 bases and 1 base respectively, with 13 bases between them. This CDR3 is 15 amino acids long.

This rearrangement joins TRBV29-1 to TRBJ1-1; weak D call: TRBD1 (5 bases). The germline V gene encodes CDR1 SQVTM and CDR2 ANQGSEA. The CDR3 runs 13 residues. Between the trimmed V and J ends, which lost 6 bases and 0 bases, there was a span of 11 bases. The CDR3 reads CSVGVRMNTEAFF. CDR3 sequence (DNA): TGCAGCGTAGGGGTAAGGATGAACACTGAAGCTTTCTTT.

The chain recombines TRBV18 with TRBJ1-1, with D possibly TRBD1 on 6 matching bases. The CDR3 is made up of 17 amino acids. Trimming took off 3 bases at V and 4 bases at J, with 21 bases between the two ends. The germline V gene has CDR1 KGHSH and CDR2 LQKENI. Here the CDR3 DNA reads TGTGCCAGCTCACCCTTGCCGGGGACAAGGCCCTTCACTGAAGCTTTCTTT. Translation gives CASSPLPGTRPFTEAFF.

The chain combines TRBV18 with TRBJ2-5; 11 bases are shared with TRBD2. The V segment lost 4 bases and the J segment 3 bases; nucleotides outside the gene matches: 4. Germline lookup yields CDR1 KGHSH and CDR2 LQKENI. The CDR3 consists of 15 residues. The CDR3 spells CASSRLTSGEETQYF. The DNA of the CDR3 is TGTGCCAGCTCACGTTTGACTAGCGGGGAAGAGACCCAGTACTTC.

The chain recombines TRBV9 with TRBJ2-3; TRBD2 matches at 11 bases. V shed 0 bases and J 4 bases; nucleotides not matched to a gene: 4. CDR1 and CDR2 (germline): SGDLS, YYNGEE. The CDR3 runs 16 residues. The CDR3 spells CASSVGLAGGADTQYF. For the CDR3, the DNA is TGTGCCAGCAGCGTAGGCCTAGCGGGGGGAGCAGATACGCAGTATTTT.

This clone was observed once. The chain has TRBV6-6 and TRBJ1-5; 7 bases fit TRBD1. J lost 0 bases, V lost 6 bases, and 5 bases had no gene match. CDR1 MNHNY and CDR2 SVGAGI come from the germline V gene (reference sequence). CDR3 length: 15 residues. CDR3 residues: CASSRGQYSNQPQHF. CDR3 DNA: TGTGCCAGCAGCCGGGGACAGTATAGCAATCAGCCCCAGCATTTT.

V is TRBV6-5 and J is TRBJ1-1, with D perhaps TRBD1 (5 bases). CDR3 length equals 14 residues. V was trimmed by 11 bases and J by 5 bases, leaving 21 bases between them. CDR1 MNHEY and CDR2 SVGAGI come from the germline V gene. The DNA of the CDR3 is TGTGCCGGAACCGCGAACGGTGGGGGGACTGAAGCTTTCTTT. This gives the protein CAGTANGGGTEAFF.

The V call is TRBV7-2, the J call TRBJ2-3; weak D call: TRBD2 (5 bases). Germline V lookup: CDR1 SGHTA, CDR2 FQGNSA. The CDR3 has 14 residues. V was pared by 7 bases and J by 1 base, with 12 bases between. The CDR3 here is CASTLAGGTDTQYF. The CDR3 region has the DNA TGTGCCAGCACTCTAGCTGGGGGCACAGATACGCAGTATTTT.

The V gene is TRBV6-2 or TRBV6-3, the J gene TRBJ1-5; weak D call: TRBD1 (5 bases). Per germline, CDR1 MNHEY and CDR2 SVGEGT. The CDR3 length is 14 residues. Trimming took 6 bases from V and 9 from J, leaving 18 bases between them. The CDR3 region has the DNA TGTGCCAGCAGCCCCGGGACGATGGGCCGGCCCCAGCATTTT. The encoded protein is CASSPGTMGRPQHF.

This clone was observed a handful of times. The CDR3 sequence: CAISSASGGEYGELFF. The CDR3 DNA reads TGTGCCATCAGTTCCGCTAGCGGGGGGGAATACGGGGAGCTGTTTTTT. The V call is TRBV10-3, the J call TRBJ2-2; TRBD2 agrees at 12 bases. CDR1 is ENHRY, CDR2 SYGVKD, per germline. The CDR3 is 16 amino acids. J lost 7 bases, V lost 5 bases, and 8 bases had no gene match.

This rearrangement joins TRBV27 to TRBJ2-1; tentative D call: TRBD1 (6 bases). V shed 1 base and J shed 8 bases, with 9 bases lying between them. The CDR3 extends over 13 amino acids. From germline, CDR1 is MNHEY and CDR2 SMNVEV (reference sequence). The CDR3 DNA follows: TGTGCCAGCAGTTTATACTCAGGGGATGAGCAGTTCTTC. It encodes CASSLYSGDEQFF.

V is TRBV7-3 and J is TRBJ2-6; D is perhaps TRBD1 (7 bases). V was shortened by 7 bases and J by 0 bases, with 16 bases between the two germline ends. In germline, CDR1 is SGHTA, CDR2 FQGTGA. The CDR3 runs 17 residues. This CDR3 reads CASKPGQGGSGANVLTF. The CDR3 DNA is TGTGCCAGCAAGCCCGGGCAGGGGGGCTCTGGGGCCAACGTCCTGACTTTC.

This clone was seen just once. The chain links TRBV4-3 to TRBJ1-1, with D maybe TRBD1 (6 bases). Trimming stripped 0 bases from V and 0 bases from J, with 14 bases between. The CDR3 length is 17 residues. Germline lookup yields CDR1 LGHNA and CDR2 YSLEER. Written as DNA, the CDR3 is TGCGCCAGCAGCCAAGATCGGAGGGGGAACCTGAACACTGAAGCTTTCTTT. Translated, it gives CASSQDRRGNLNTEAFF.